This T cell receptor (beta chain) was captured in a study of response to subunit inactivated influenza vaccine. Study results and limitations: Authors suggested each seasonal influenza vaccination recruits few new T cells.

This clonotype was recorded many times. Its antigen is undetermined. Looked up from germline, CDR1 is SQVTM and CDR2 is ANQGSEA. The CDR3 is 14 amino acids. With 5 bases removed from V and 4 bases from J, the gap between germline ends came to 14 bases. One entry per CDR3 protein, called by TCRdb with MiXCR from the RT-PCR reads. The repertoire holds about 480,000 distinct CDR3 sequences, with around 13% as singletons. The sequence was obtained from a man aged 50 or older who received an inactivated influenza vaccine. The V and J genes are TRBV29-1 and TRBJ2-2; D ambiguous. Sequencing used PBMCs from blood, obtained roughly 46 days after vaccination. The CDR3 region is CSVKFQAATGELFF. The CDR3 DNA is TGCAGCGTTAAGTTCCAGGCGGCCACCGGGGAGCTGTTTTTT.